The T cell receptor beta chain described here comes from a study of cytomegalovirus exposure and HLA in healthy donors. Trimming stripped 2 bases from V and 0 bases from J, with 10 bases between. CDR1 is MNHEY and CDR2 is SVGAGI in the germline V gene. CDR3 length: 15 amino acids. The PCR made use of 60 Vbeta and 13 Jbeta primers. Assay: immunoSEQ multiplex PCR; the TCRdb copy retains only in-frame clones and omits some. The profile shows roughly 100,000 clones, 79% of them singletons. A note on this clone: The same CDR3 also results from other DNA sequences found in this sample.

The J gene is TRBJ1-1, the V gene TRBV6-5; possible D gene TRBD1, 5 bases. The sequenced sample was PBMCs. This clonotype was obtained from a male donor in good health and CMV-seropositive. In DNA form, the CDR3 reads TGTGCCAGCAGTTACGGCGGGGGTATGAACACTGAAGCTTTCTTT. Its translation: CASSYGGGMNTEAFF.